The T cell receptor (beta chain) under discussion was sequenced for a study of T cells expressing NK-cell markers. Overall study: All TCR beta repertoires analysed originated from sorted CD3+CD56+NKG2C+, CD3+CD56+NKG2C- and CD3+CD56-NKG2C+ T cells. HCMV seropositivity characterized seven of the eight sequenced donors, and seronegativity one. General study findings and limits: It is unclear if expanded NKG2C-expressing clones target HCMV antigens.

In the case of this clonotype: Its cognate antigen is unknown.

What made the TCR beta cDNA was 5'RACE template switching with UMIs. TCRdb reanalyzed the 5' RACE reads, giving one entry per CDR3 protein sequence and no DNA. The sample has some 600,000 distinct CDR3 sequences. The CDR3 spans 15 residues. Germline CDR1 is SGHRS and CDR2 is YFSETQ. The material sequenced was blood T cells: a sorted CD56 or NKG2C T cell subset, CD4+ or CD8+ T cells, or bulk PBMC T cells (not recorded which). The chain carries TRBV5-1 and TRBJ2-3; TCRdb indicates TRBD1, and absent DNA this call remains unverified. This clonotype was obtained from a man between 18 and 29 years old in good health. The CDR3 protein is CASRDQGKSTDTQYF.